Shown below are 24 T cell receptor beta chains from a single sample sequenced in a study of spatial heterogeneity in lung cancer. Time point denoted: sample taken at primary tumor resection. Frozen PBMC, nontumor lung or tumor provided whole RNA, which was sequenced unsorted. Each CDR3 protein is one row after TCRdb ran MiXCR on the 5' RACE reads. The sample holds under 100,000 distinct CDR3 sequences; approximately 8.9% are singletons and the top ten take 6.5% to 8.5%. The starting material was PBMCs, obtained at surgery. The source of these receptors is a male donor with early-stage non-small cell lung cancer.

This clonotype has more than one count but fewer than ten. This sequence joins TRBV5-1 and TRBJ2-5; D perhaps matches TRBD2 (6 bases). The CDR3 extends over 16 amino acids. Germline-derived CDR1 and CDR2 are SGHRS and YFSETQ. V dropped 4 bases and J dropped 5 bases, with 21 bases sitting between them. This CDR3 reads CASSPHTSVAGETQYF. In nucleotides, the CDR3 is TGCGCCAGCAGCCCTCATACCAGCGTTGCGGGGGAGACCCAGTACTTC.

The V and J genes are TRBV5-4 and TRBJ2-5; perhaps TRBD2 as D (6 bases). Germline V lookup: CDR1 SGHNT, CDR2 YYREEE (reference sequence). CDR3 length: 17 amino acids. V lost 0 bases, J lost 1 base, and 16 bases lay in between. The CDR3 sequence is CASSLVPSETSQETQYF. CDR3 DNA: TGTGCCAGCAGCTTGGTGCCTAGCGAAACTTCCCAAGAGACCCAGTACTTC.

Ten or more counts support this clonotype. This chain joins TRBV4-2 and TRBJ1-5, with no clear D. This CDR3 contains 15 residues. Trimming pared 0 bases from V and 4 bases from J, leaving 10 bases between. CDR1 and CDR2 from the germline V gene are LGHNA and YNFKEQ. CDR3 loop: CASSQDPSPNQPQHF. The DNA for the CDR3 is TGTGCCAGCAGCCAAGATCCCTCACCTAATCAGCCCCAGCATTTT.

The table lists this clonotype with a few counts. The CDR3 DNA reads TGTGCCAGCAGTTTACGGCAGCATAGCAATCAGCCCCAGCATTTT. Translating gives CASSLRQHSNQPQHF. The chain carries TRBV28 and TRBJ1-5, with D unresolved. This CDR3 has 15 residues. Trimming stripped 2 bases from V and 0 bases from J, with 8 bases between. Germline CDR1 is MDHEN and CDR2 is SYDVKM.

This clonotype has a handful of counts. CDR3 sequence (DNA): TGCAGCGTCAGGGTAATCACTAGCACAGATACGCAGTATTTT. It yields the protein CSVRVITSTDTQYF. The rearrangement joins TRBV29-1 to TRBJ2-3; TRBD1 might be the D (5 bases). CDR1 is SQVTM, CDR2 ANQGSEA, per germline. The CDR3 contains 14 residues. The germline V and J ends were trimmed by 6 bases and 0 bases, with 13 bases remaining between them.

For the CDR3, the DNA is TGTGCCAGCAGCTTGGGCAGCTGGATACTCTACGAGCAGTACTTC. It is translated as CASSLGSWILYEQYF. This rearrangement joins TRBV11-1 to TRBJ2-7, with no clear D. Trimming shortened V by 3 bases and J by 3 bases, and 15 bases separated the two germline ends. The CDR3 loop spans 15 amino acids. Germline V gene lookup returns CDR1 SGHAT and CDR2 FQDESV (reference sequence).

This clonotype occurred many times. The chain has TRBV7-3 and TRBJ2-1; perhaps TRBD2 as D (6 bases). Germline CDR1 reads SGHTA; CDR2 reads FQGTGA. Trimming stripped 2 bases from V and 7 bases from J, with 21 bases between. The CDR3 sequence is 17 residues long. The CDR3 sequence: CASSLVGGSEGKNEQFF. CDR3 bases: TGTGCCAGCAGCTTAGTTGGCGGATCGGAGGGGAAGAATGAGCAGTTCTTC.

V and J are TRBV7-2 and TRBJ2-1; D could derive from TRBD1 or TRBD2 (5 bases each). This CDR3 has 15 amino acids. Looked up from germline, CDR1 is SGHTA and CDR2 is FQGNSA. Trimming removed 4 bases at V and 7 bases at J, with 17 bases between. The CDR3 DNA follows: TGTGCCAGCAGCTCCCGCAGGGCTGGGAGTAATGAGCAGTTCTTC. Its protein product is CASSSRRAGSNEQFF.

The chain employs TRBV6-6 and TRBJ1-1, with 8 bases that match TRBD1. CDR1 and CDR2 from the germline V gene are MNHNY and SVGAGI (reference sequence). V gave up 5 bases and J gave up 10 bases; unmatched junction bases: 3. This CDR3 region has 11 residues. The CDR3 is CASSPGQAAFF. The CDR3, as DNA: TGTGCCAGCAGTCCGGGACAGGCAGCTTTCTTT.

This clonotype was counted only a few times. The chain uses TRBV5-1 and TRBJ1-4; D gene uncertain. The CDR3 covers 13 residues. V shed 0 bases and J shed 8 bases, with 8 bases lying between them. The germline CDR1 and CDR2 sequences are SGHRS and YFSETQ. DNA for the CDR3: TGCGCCAGCAGCTTGGGATATCGCGAAAAACTGTTTTTT. This sequence encodes CASSLGYREKLFF.

The chain combines TRBV4-2 with TRBJ2-7, with 12 nucleotides matching TRBD2. This CDR3 contains 18 residues. Germline V CDR1 and CDR2: LGHNA, YNFKEQ. V shed 4 bases and J 0 bases; nucleotides not matched to a gene: 10. CDR3 protein: CASSPNPLAGGFSYEQYF. The DNA for the CDR3 is TGTGCCAGCAGCCCTAATCCCCTAGCGGGGGGGTTCTCCTACGAGCAGTACTTC.

This clonotype was seen a handful of times. The chain uses TRBV20-1 and TRBJ2-2, with 10 bases lining up with TRBD2. CDR3 length: 17 amino acids. V lost 0 bases, J lost 0 bases, and 4 bases stayed unmatched. The V gene's germline CDR1 is DFQATT and CDR2 SNEGSKA (reference sequence). The CDR3 DNA sequence: TGCAGTGCTAGAGATCCTAGCGGGAGATCGAACACCGGGGAGCTGTTTTTT. It specifies CSARDPSGRSNTGELFF.

This chain connects TRBV7-2 to TRBJ1-5; D remains unclear. V was trimmed by 2 bases and J by 4 bases, leaving 15 bases between them. CDR1 is SGHTA, CDR2 FQGNSA, per germline. There are 16 residues in the CDR3. The CDR3 is CASSLFREVRNQPQHF. In nucleotides, the CDR3 is TGTGCCAGCAGCTTATTTAGGGAGGTTAGAAATCAGCCCCAGCATTTT.

This chain joins TRBV4-3 and TRBJ2-5; D ambiguous. The CDR3 is 16 residues long. Germline CDR1 reads LGHNA; CDR2 reads YSLEER. The V end lost 0 bases, the J end lost 2 bases, and 13 bases lay between the germline ends. In DNA form, the CDR3 reads TGCGCCAGCAGCCAAGATTTCGGAGTTGGGCAAGAGACCCAGTACTTC. Its translation is CASSQDFGVGQETQYF.

The sample holds many counts of this clonotype. V is TRBV6-5 and J is TRBJ1-3; D unclear. Trimming left V 6 bases short and J 0 bases short, with 9 bases between. Per germline, CDR1 MNHEY and CDR2 SVGAGI. This CDR3 comprises 14 residues. For the CDR3, the DNA is TGTGCCAGCAGGCCTATTGTCTCTGGAAACACCATATATTTT. Amino acid sequence: CASRPIVSGNTIYF.

This rearrangement joins TRBV20-1 to TRBJ2-5; D gene uncertain. From germline, CDR1 is DFQATT and CDR2 SNEGSKA (reference sequence). The CDR3 covers 11 residues. CDR3: CSARAQETQYF. The CDR3 bases are TGCAGCGCCCGGGCTCAAGAGACCCAGTACTTC.

The table lists this clonotype with a few counts. The chain is built from TRBV10-3 and TRBJ2-5; a possible D gene is TRBD2 (6 bases). Germline V gene lookup returns CDR1 ENHRY and CDR2 SYGVKD. Deletions cut 6 bases from V and 4 bases from J, with 12 bases between. The CDR3 sequence is 13 residues long. CDR3 nucleotides: TGTGCCATCAGCCCCGGGAGCTTAGAGACCCAGTACTTC. Its translation is CAISPGSLETQYF.

This clonotype has a handful of counts. This chain links TRBV12-3 or TRBV12-4 with TRBJ2-2, with a tentative D call TRBD1 (5 bases). This CDR3 contains 14 residues. Trimming removed 2 bases at V and 5 bases at J, with 9 bases between. CDR3 loop: CASSLTKGTGELFF. The CDR3 DNA is TGTGCCAGCAGTTTAACCAAGGGGACCGGGGAGCTGTTTTTT.

This clonotype showed up just a few times. The chain links TRBV5-1 to TRBJ2-5; the D gene is possibly TRBD2 (6 bases). Trimming stripped 0 bases from V and 3 bases from J, with 18 bases between. This CDR3 has 17 amino acids. From germline, CDR1 is SGHRS and CDR2 YFSETQ. As DNA, the CDR3 is TGCGCCAGCAGCTTGGTACGGGGGAAACGTGCGGAAGAGACCCAGTACTTC. Its protein is CASSLVRGKRAEETQYF.

This clonotype was seen a few times. This rearrangement joins TRBV5-1 to TRBJ1-2; 7 bases match TRBD1. CDR1 is SGHRS, CDR2 YFSETQ, per germline. The V and J ends lost 4 bases and 7 bases, in that order; junction bases with no gene match: 10. CDR3 length equals 14 residues. The CDR3 protein is CASSLPQGVFGYTF. In nucleotides, the CDR3 is TGCGCCAGCAGCCTACCGCAGGGGGTTTTTGGCTACACCTTC.

The chain employs TRBV20-1 and TRBJ2-1, with D possibly matching TRBD2 (6 bases). Germline values: CDR1 DFQATT, CDR2 SNEGSKA (reference sequence). CDR3 length equals 14 residues. Trimming took 1 base from V and 4 from J, leaving 11 bases between them. The CDR3 loop reads CSARVWRGYNEQFF. Here the CDR3 DNA reads TGCAGTGCTAGAGTTTGGAGGGGATACAATGAGCAGTTCTTC.

The V and J genes are TRBV5-4 and TRBJ2-5, with 11 positions matching TRBD1. This CDR3 contains 16 residues. Per the germline V gene, CDR1 is SGHNT and CDR2 is YYREEE (reference sequence). Losses at the gene ends were 4 bases for V and 5 bases for J; bases not matched to a gene: 10. The CDR3 protein is CASSIKGQGARETQYF. For the CDR3, the DNA is TGTGCCAGCAGCATTAAAGGACAGGGGGCGAGGGAGACCCAGTACTTC.

The V call is TRBV5-1, the J call TRBJ2-3, with 10 bases fitting TRBD1. Germline CDR1 is SGHRS and CDR2 is YFSETQ. This CDR3 is built from 16 residues. With V trimmed by 0 bases and J by 3 bases, 4 bases remained unmatched. The CDR3 protein is CASSLAGTGETDTQYF. The DNA for the CDR3 is TGCGCCAGCAGCTTGGCCGGGACAGGGGAAACAGATACGCAGTATTTT.

There are many counts of this clonotype. This chain uses TRBV3-1 with TRBJ1-1, with D perhaps TRBD1 (5 bases). Trimming pared 5 bases from V and 3 bases from J, leaving 13 bases between. This CDR3 has 14 amino acids. CDR1 is LGHDT, CDR2 YNNKEL, per germline (reference sequence). The CDR3 is CASSSQVTDTEAFF. As DNA, the CDR3 is TGTGCCAGCAGCTCACAGGTAACCGACACTGAAGCTTTCTTT. Supplemented by reference TRBV3-1 and TRBJ1-1, the full variable domain reads DTAVSQTPKYLVTQMGNDKSIKCEQNLGHDTMYWYKQDSKKFLKIMFSYNNKELIINETVPNRFSPKSPDKAHLNLHINSLELGDSAVYFCASSSQVTDTEAFFGQGTRLTVV.